This TCR beta chain comes out of a study of cytomegalovirus exposure and HLA in healthy donors. Study observations and caveats: Several of the most significant clusters appeared, in a later analysis, to be linked to common viral pathogens. Later analysis placed DRB1 highest and HLA-C lowest in TCR association rates, which differed by HLA locus. Researchers counted around 150 TCR beta chains as cytomegalovirus-associated. Most TCR beta V segments were productive about 90% or about 30% of the time in an earlier analysis.

Germline V lookup: CDR1 KGHSH, CDR2 LQKENI. Trimming removed 5 bases at V and 0 bases at J, with 17 bases between. This CDR3 region has 17 residues. A remark on this clone: Antigen unknown.

Researchers ran the PCR with 60 Vbeta and 13 Jbeta primers. The repertoire was sequenced with immunoSEQ multiplex PCR; TCRdb's copy has only in-frame clones and lacks some. The sample yields roughly 80,000 clones, around 60% seen once. The specimen was PBMCs. The chain combines TRBV18 with TRBJ2-4, with D perhaps matching TRBD2 (6 bases). This TCR was recovered from a male donor in good health and CMV-seropositive. This CDR3 reads CASSALGAAGAKNIQYF. The CDR3 DNA reads as TGTGCCAGCTCAGCTTTAGGGGCAGCGGGAGCCAAAAACATTCAGTACTTC.